Shown below are 30 T cell receptor beta chains from a single sample sequenced in a study of technical replicates of blood from a few donors. Generated by immunoSEQ multiplex PCR, the TCRdb table keeps only in-frame clones and is missing some. The sample carries roughly 90,000 clones, around 92% recorded once. Sequencing was performed on T cells isolated from PBMCs. These TCRs come from a human donor in good health.

The chain couples TRBV7-3 to TRBJ1-2; D remains unclear. The CDR3 extends over 14 amino acids. Trimming shortened V by 1 base and J by 4 bases, and 10 bases separated the two germline ends. Germline V gene data show CDR1 as SGHTA and CDR2 as FQGTGA. The CDR3 protein is CASSLIARFYGYTF. The CDR3 DNA reads TGTGCCAGCAGCTTAATCGCACGGTTCTATGGCTACACCTTC.

The chain links TRBV28 to TRBJ2-1; possible D gene TRBD1, 6 bases. Germline V gene data show CDR1 as MDHEN and CDR2 as SYDVKM. The germline V and J ends were trimmed by 6 bases and 4 bases, with 16 bases remaining between them. This CDR3 comprises 15 residues. The CDR3 nucleotides are TGTGCCAGCAGCCCAGGGGTTGTACATTACAATGAGCAGTTCTTC. This translates into CASSPGVVHYNEQFF. Using reference TRBV28 and TRBJ2-1 for the parts outside the CDR3, the full variable domain is DVKVTQSSRYLVKRTGEKVFLECVQDMDHENMFWYRQDPGLGLRLIYFSYDVKMKEKGDIPEGYSVSREKKERFSLILESASTNQTSMYLCASSPGVVHYNEQFFGPGTRLTVL.

The chain combines TRBV28 with TRBJ2-7, with 8 bases matching TRBD1. Trimming cost V 3 bases and J 2 bases; bases outside gene matches: 9. Germline lookup yields CDR1 MDHEN and CDR2 SYDVKM. This CDR3 spans 16 amino acids. The DNA for the CDR3 is TGTGCCAGCAGTTTTGGACCGACAGGGGATCCCTACGAGCAGTACTTC. It codes for CASSFGPTGDPYEQYF.

The chain carries TRBV6-5 and TRBJ2-1; maybe TRBD2 (6 bases). This CDR3 has 13 amino acids. Germline lookup yields CDR1 MNHEY and CDR2 SVGAGI. With 8 bases removed from V and 4 bases from J, the gap between germline ends came to 12 bases. CDR3 residues: CASAAGTYNEQFF. The CDR3 region has the DNA TGTGCCAGCGCGGCGGGAACTTACAATGAGCAGTTCTTC.

V gene TRBV5-6 combines with J gene TRBJ1-1, with D possibly TRBD1 on 6 matching bases. Germline assignment: CDR1 SGHDT and CDR2 YYEEEE. Trimming cost V 0 bases and J 2 bases, with 17 bases left between them. This CDR3 contains 17 residues. This CDR3 is CASSLALAQGKNTEAFF. The CDR3 DNA is TGTGCCAGCAGCTTGGCCTTAGCACAGGGTAAAAACACTGAAGCTTTCTTT.

The genes are TRBV5-1 and TRBJ1-1; D not resolved. V was clipped by 0 bases and J by 1 base, with 10 bases between them. CDR3 length: 15 amino acids. The germline CDR1 and CDR2 sequences are SGHRS and YFSETQ. The CDR3 reads CASSLEAGENTEAFF. CDR3 DNA sequence: TGCGCCAGCAGCTTGGAGGCCGGAGAGAACACTGAAGCTTTCTTT.

This rearrangement joins TRBV11-2 to TRBJ2-4, with 9 positions matching TRBD1. CDR3 length: 16 amino acids. Germline V CDR1 and CDR2: SGHAT, FQNNGV. The J segment lost 3 bases and the V segment lost 3 bases, leaving 6 bases of the junction unmatched. CDR3 sequence: CASSFWTGVVKNIQYF. For the CDR3, the DNA is TGTGCCAGCAGCTTTTGGACAGGGGTTGTCAAAAACATTCAGTACTTC.

The rearrangement joins TRBV6-5 to TRBJ2-7; 9 nucleotides align to TRBD1. V shed 6 bases and J 2 bases; nucleotides not matched to a gene: 8. Germline V gene data show CDR1 as MNHEY and CDR2 as SVGAGI. This CDR3 is 15 amino acids long. This CDR3 is CASSLGDRVPYEQYF. CDR3 nucleotides: TGTGCCAGCAGCCTTGGGGACAGGGTCCCCTACGAGCAGTACTTC.

This clone was detected a few times. The chain links TRBV4-2 to TRBJ1-1, with D maybe TRBD1 (5 bases). Deletions cut 1 base from V and 3 bases from J, with 9 bases between. This CDR3 has 14 residues. Germline V gene sequence: CDR1 LGHNA, CDR2 YNFKEQ. The CDR3 here is CASSQGSRDTEAFF. In DNA, the CDR3 is TGTGCCAGCAGCCAAGGGTCCAGGGACACTGAAGCTTTCTTT.

The chain uses TRBV14 and TRBJ1-6, with D uncertain. Trimming removed 4 bases at V and 4 bases at J, with 14 bases between. This CDR3 comprises 16 residues. CDR1 and CDR2 (germline): SGHDN, FVKESK. DNA of the CDR3: TGTGCCAGCAGCCCCCCAGGAACGGGATATAATTCACCCCTCCACTTT. Amino acids: CASSPPGTGYNSPLHF.

This sequence joins TRBV5-1 and TRBJ1-4, with 9 positions matching TRBD1. Germline CDR1 SGHRS, CDR2 YFSETQ. V lost 1 base to trimming and J lost 8 bases; unmatched junction nucleotides: 6. The CDR3 has 15 amino acids. CDR3: CASSLSATGGEKLFF. CDR3 bases: TGCGCCAGCAGCTTGTCGGCGACAGGGGGAGAAAAACTGTTTTTT.

The V gene is TRBV4-1, the J gene TRBJ2-7; TRBD2 might be the D (6 bases). V gave up 5 bases and J gave up 0 bases, with 17 bases separating them. The CDR3 runs to 16 residues. Germline lookup yields CDR1 MGHRA and CDR2 YSYEKL. DNA of the CDR3: TGCGCCAGCAGCAGAAGTGGGGGGAAAAGCTCCTACGAGCAGTACTTC. Protein: CASSRSGGKSSYEQYF.

This chain links TRBV19 with TRBJ1-1, with D unresolved. The CDR3 loop spans 15 amino acids. Trimming took off 2 bases at V and 1 base at J, with 11 bases between the two ends. Germline V gives CDR1 LNHDA, CDR2 SQIVND (reference sequence). As DNA, the CDR3 is TGTGCCAGTAGTATACTCGGGGTGGGGAACACTGAAGCTTTCTTT. Protein: CASSILGVGNTEAFF.

The gene calls are TRBV19 and TRBJ1-5, with 10 positions matching TRBD1. Germline V CDR1 and CDR2: LNHDA, SQIVND (reference sequence). Unmatched junction bases numbered 8, after V lost 3 bases and J lost 3 bases. This CDR3 has 17 amino acids. CDR3: CASSMGWDRGPNQPQHF. The DNA for the CDR3 is TGTGCCAGTAGTATGGGATGGGACAGGGGCCCCAATCAGCCCCAGCATTTT. Filled out from reference TRBV19 and TRBJ1-5, the complete variable domain reads DGGITQSPKYLFRKEGQNVTLSCEQNLNHDAMYWYRQDPGQGLRLIYYSQIVNDFQKGDIAEGYSVSREKKESFPLTVTSAQKNPTAFYLCASSMGWDRGPNQPQHFGDGTRLSIL.

The V and J genes are TRBV29-1 and TRBJ2-7; TRBD1 matches at 12 bases. J gave up 5 bases and V 7 bases, and 9 bases lay outside the gene matches. The CDR3 has 14 residues. Germline CDR1 reads SQVTM; CDR2 reads ANQGSEA. CDR3 DNA: TGCAGCGCTATCACCGGGACAGGGGGCCACGAGCAGTACTTC. Encoded protein: CSAITGTGGHEQYF.

The chain uses TRBV7-6 and TRBJ1-1; D may be TRBD1 (6 bases). V dropped 1 base and J dropped 4 bases, with 16 bases sitting between them. CDR1 is SGHVS and CDR2 is FNYEAQ in the germline V gene. The CDR3 extends over 16 amino acids. The CDR3 DNA reads TGTGCCAGCAGCTTAGGACTTACAGGGCCGGGCACTGAAGCTTTCTTT. Amino acids: CASSLGLTGPGTEAFF.

The V call is TRBV25-1, the J call TRBJ1-1, with no clear D. Trimming removed 9 bases from V and 4 bases from J, with 15 bases in between. This CDR3 region has 13 residues. Germline V lookup: CDR1 MGHDK, CDR2 SYGVNS. The CDR3 protein is CASSKTRSTEAFF. The CDR3 DNA follows: TGTGCCAGTTCCAAGACCCGGAGCACTGAAGCTTTCTTT.

This clone was seen just once. V is TRBV18 and J is TRBJ1-1; D possibly corresponds to TRBD1 (6 bases). Trimming removed 6 bases from V and 4 bases from J, with 12 bases in between. Germline V gene lookup returns CDR1 KGHSH and CDR2 LQKENI. The CDR3 has 13 amino acids. The DNA for the CDR3 is TGTGCCAGCTCCGCGACAGGAACCACTGAAGCTTTCTTT. Protein product: CASSATGTTEAFF.

CDR3 loop: CASSAGVTGNTIYF. The CDR3 region has the DNA TGCGCCAGCAGCGCAGGGGTGACAGGAAACACCATATATTTT. The chain couples TRBV5-1 to TRBJ1-3; possibly TRBD1 for D (6 bases). Germline V gives CDR1 SGHRS, CDR2 YFSETQ. V lost 4 bases to trimming and J lost 4 bases, with 12 bases between them. The length of the CDR3 is 14 residues.

The rearrangement joins TRBV4-1 to TRBJ2-1, with a possible D match to TRBD1 (6 bases). The germline V gene has CDR1 MGHRA and CDR2 YSYEKL. The germline V and J ends were trimmed by 3 bases and 1 base, with 22 bases remaining between them. The CDR3 runs 19 residues. This CDR3 is CASSHVVRGPRGSYNEQFF. CDR3 bases: TGCGCCAGCAGCCATGTCGTCAGGGGCCCGAGGGGATCCTACAATGAGCAGTTCTTC.

The chain is built from TRBV18 and TRBJ2-7; 7 nucleotides match TRBD2. Germline loops: CDR1 KGHSH, CDR2 LQKENI. Trimming took 1 base from V and 3 from J; bases not matched to a gene: 15. There are 18 residues in the CDR3. The CDR3 here is CASSPRELSRGKNYEQYF. CDR3 coding DNA: TGTGCCAGCTCACCACGGGAACTGTCGCGGGGGAAAAACTACGAGCAGTACTTC.

The chain uses TRBV25-1 and TRBJ1-4, with unresolved D. Germline V lookup: CDR1 MGHDK, CDR2 SYGVNS. Trimming shortened V by 3 bases and J by 8 bases, and 4 bases separated the two germline ends. The length of the CDR3 is 11 residues. The CDR3 loop is CASSDTEKLFF. The CDR3 nucleotides are TGTGCCAGCAGTGACACAGAAAAACTGTTTTTT.

The chain joins TRBV7-8 to TRBJ1-4; D remains unclear. This CDR3 region has 14 residues. The V and J ends lost 3 bases and 4 bases respectively, with 9 bases between them. CDR1 is SGHVS, CDR2 FQNEAQ, per germline. The CDR3 loop reads CASSFGRNNEKLFF. In DNA form, the CDR3 reads TGTGCCAGCAGCTTTGGCAGGAATAATGAAAAACTGTTTTTT. Complete variable domain (other parts from reference TRBV7-8 and TRBJ1-4): GAGVSQSPRYKVAKRGQDVALRCDPISGHVSLFWYQQALGQGPEFLTYFQNEAQLDKSGLPSDRFFAERPEGSVSTLKIQRTQQEDSAVYLCASSFGRNNEKLFFGSGTQLSVL.

The V gene is TRBV6-1, the J gene TRBJ1-1; D remains ambiguous. This CDR3 is built from 17 residues. The ends were cut back, 2 bases at V and 1 base at J, with 17 bases in the middle. Germline V CDR1 and CDR2: MNHNS, SASEGT. In DNA form, the CDR3 reads TGTGCCAGCAGTGAATTGCGTTATGCGCTAACGAACACTGAAGCTTTCTTT. Amino acids: CASSELRYALTNTEAFF.

This clone was found once. The genes are TRBV29-1 and TRBJ2-7; D is possibly TRBD2 (5 bases). The CDR3 covers 10 residues. The germline gives CDR1 SQVTM, CDR2 ANQGSEA. Between the trimmed V and J ends, which lost 3 bases and 5 bases, there was a span of 5 bases. This chain's CDR3 is CSVEGDEQYF. Written as DNA, the CDR3 is TGCAGCGTTGAGGGAGACGAGCAGTACTTC.

The genes are TRBV20-1 and TRBJ2-3; no reliable D call. The germline gives CDR1 DFQATT, CDR2 SNEGSKA (reference sequence). The CDR3 consists of 10 residues. V was clipped by 7 bases and J by 4 bases, with 6 bases between them. The CDR3 sequence: CSVSADTQYF. Here the CDR3 DNA reads TGCAGTGTGTCAGCAGATACGCAGTATTTT.

DNA for the CDR3: TGTGCCAGCAGCCGACTAGCGGGGGTCAATGAGCAGTTCTTC. As protein: CASSRLAGVNEQFF. V usage is TRBV6-1 and J usage is TRBJ2-1; 12 bases map to TRBD2. V lost 6 bases, J lost 6 bases, and 3 bases stayed unmatched. This CDR3 is built from 14 residues. The germline V gene has CDR1 MNHNS and CDR2 SASEGT.

The gene calls are TRBV6-5 and TRBJ2-2, with 7 bases aligning to TRBD1. CDR1 MNHEY and CDR2 SVGAGI come from the germline V gene. V lost 6 bases and J lost 8; bases outside the gene matches: 12. The length of the CDR3 is 15 residues. The CDR3 sequence: CASRDGTAFTGELFF. CDR3 nucleotide sequence: TGTGCCAGCAGAGATGGGACAGCGTTTACGGGGGAGCTGTTTTTT.

The V and J genes are TRBV9 and TRBJ1-1; no clear D gene. CDR3 length: 12 residues. Trimming left V 3 bases short and J 1 base short, with 4 bases between. Germline-derived CDR1 and CDR2 are SGDLS and YYNGEE. This CDR3 is CASSAWNTEAFF. CDR3 DNA: TGTGCCAGCAGCGCCTGGAACACTGAAGCTTTCTTT.

The chain uses TRBV6-5 and TRBJ1-6, with TRBD1 matching over 9 bases. Germline CDR1 reads MNHEY; CDR2 reads SVGAGI. The ends lost 6 bases at V and 7 bases at J; junction bases unmatched: 7. The CDR3 extends over 15 amino acids. CDR3: CASSRTGTGNSPLHF. CDR3 bases: TGTGCCAGCAGCCGAACCGGGACAGGGAATTCACCCCTCCACTTT.